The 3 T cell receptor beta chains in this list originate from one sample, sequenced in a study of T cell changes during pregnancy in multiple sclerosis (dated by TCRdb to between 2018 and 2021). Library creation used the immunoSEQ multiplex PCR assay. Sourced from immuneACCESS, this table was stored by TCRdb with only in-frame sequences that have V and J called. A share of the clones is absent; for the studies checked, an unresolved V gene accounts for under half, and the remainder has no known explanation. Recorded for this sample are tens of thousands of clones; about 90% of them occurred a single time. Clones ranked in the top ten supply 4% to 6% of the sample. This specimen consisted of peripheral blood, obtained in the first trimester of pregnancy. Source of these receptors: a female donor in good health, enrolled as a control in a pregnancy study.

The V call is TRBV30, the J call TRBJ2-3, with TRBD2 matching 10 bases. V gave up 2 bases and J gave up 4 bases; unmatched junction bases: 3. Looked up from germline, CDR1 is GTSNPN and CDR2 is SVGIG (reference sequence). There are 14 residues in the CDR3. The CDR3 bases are TGTGCCTGGAGTCCTAGCGGGAGCGCAGATACGCAGTATTTT. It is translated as CAWSPSGSADTQYF.

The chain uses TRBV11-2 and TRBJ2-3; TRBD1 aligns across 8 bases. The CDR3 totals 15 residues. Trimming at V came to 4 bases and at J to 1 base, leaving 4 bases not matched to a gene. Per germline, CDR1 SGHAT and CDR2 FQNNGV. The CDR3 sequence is CASSSGTGRTDTQYF. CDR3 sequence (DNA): TGTGCCAGCAGCTCCGGGACAGGTCGCACAGATACGCAGTATTTT.

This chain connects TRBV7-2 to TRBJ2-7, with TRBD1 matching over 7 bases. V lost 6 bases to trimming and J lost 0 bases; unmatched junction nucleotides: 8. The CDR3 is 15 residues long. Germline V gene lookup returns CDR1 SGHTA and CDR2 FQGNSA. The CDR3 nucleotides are TGTGCCAGCAGTTGGGACAGTACCAGCTCCTACGAGCAGTACTTC. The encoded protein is CASSWDSTSSYEQYF. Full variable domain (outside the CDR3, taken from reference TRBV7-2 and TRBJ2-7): GAGVSQSPSNKVTEKGKDVELRCDPISGHTALYWYRQSLGQGLEFLIYFQGNSAPDKSGLPSDRFSAERTGGSVSTLTIQRTQQEDSAVYLCASSWDSTSSYEQYFGPGTRLTVT.